Listed below are T cell receptor beta chains from one sample, sequenced in a study of blood T cell repertoires in COVID-19. Using immunoSEQ multiplex PCR, the repertoire was profiled, and TCRdb retains in-frame clones only, with some absent. The sample includes a few hundred thousand clones, about 90% of them seen just once. Sequences were obtained from PBMCs or T cells enriched from blood (not recorded which). Receptors originate from a woman aged 30 to 39 who had recovered from COVID-19. The CDR3 runs from the conserved cysteine through the conserved F or W. Fields, in order: J gene, D gene, V gene, clone size, CDR3 protein, CDR3 DNA. A D gene is named only where the DNA matches it firmly. For some rows the clone size is stated as once, few or many, or as a class when expanded; others skip it.

TRBJ2-3 TRBD1 TRBV6-6 . CASSPQPGTGGTDTQYF TGTGCCAGCAGTCCCCAACCCGGGACAGGGGGCACAGATACGCAGTATTTT
TRBJ1-4 . TRBV4-2 . CASSQAGQTNEKLFF TGTGCCAGCAGCCAAGCTGGACAGACTAATGAAAAACTGTTTTTT
TRBJ1-1 TRBD1 TRBV19 . CASRTGEFTEAFF TGTGCCAGTAGGACAGGGGAATTTACTGAAGCTTTCTTT
TRBJ2-1 TRBD2 TRBV4-1 . CASSQRLAGGQSSYNEQFF TGCGCCAGCAGCCAGAGGCTAGCGGGGGGCCAAAGCTCCTACAATGAGCAGTTCTTC
TRBJ1-2 TRBD1 TRBV28 once CASCSPGTVSYGYTF TGTGCCAGCTGCTCACCCGGGACAGTCTCCTATGGCTACACCTTC
TRBJ2-7 . TRBV12-3/TRBV12-4 . CASSSSGAEGQYF TGTGCCAGCAGTTCCAGCGGAGCAGAAGGGCAGTACTTC
TRBJ2-7 . TRBV3-1/TRBV3-2 . CASSQGGEQYF TGTGCCAGCAGCCAAGGAGGCGAGCAGTACTTC
TRBJ1-1 . TRBV27 . CASSAYSENTEAFF TGTGCCAGCAGTGCTTACTCTGAGAACACTGAAGCTTTCTTT
TRBJ2-7 . TRBV19 . CASSAGTFPPYEQYF TGTGCCAGTAGTGCCGGGACATTTCCACCCTACGAGCAGTACTTC
TRBJ1-2 . TRBV9 . CASSVDQAQRGYTF TGTGCCAGCAGCGTAGACCAGGCCCAAAGGGGCTACACCTTC
TRBJ2-5 TRBD2 TRBV5-4 . CASSLSRGAQETQYF TGTGCCAGCAGCTTGTCGCGGGGGGCTCAAGAGACCCAGTACTTC
TRBJ1-1 . TRBV5-1 once CASSGQSQAFF TGCGCCAGCAGCGGACAGAGCCAAGCTTTCTTT
TRBJ2-2 . TRBV4-3 few CASSQESGFDGELFF TGCGCCAGCAGCCAAGAATCGGGGTTCGACGGGGAGCTGTTTTTT
TRBJ2-3 TRBD1 TRBV7-9 once CASSLDGARGRAGPDTQYF TGTGCCAGCAGCTTAGATGGGGCCAGGGGGCGCGCGGGGCCGGATACGCAGTATTTT
TRBJ1-2 . TRBV4-1 . CASSQESEDNYGYTF TGCGCCAGCAGCCAAGAATCGGAGGATAACTATGGCTACACCTTC
TRBJ2-3 . TRBV30 . CAWSVEGLRGHTDTQYF TGTGCCTGGAGTGTAGAGGGGTTGAGGGGACACACAGATACGCAGTATTTT
TRBJ2-5 . TRBV4-3 . CASSQGQGGIETQYF TGCGCCAGCAGCCAAGGGCAGGGGGGAATAGAGACCCAGTACTTC
TRBJ2-7 TRBD2 TRBV18 . CASSPSGGSGSEQYF TGTGCCAGCTCACCAAGTGGCGGGAGTGGGTCCGAGCAGTACTTC
TRBJ1-5 . TRBV20-1 . CSASIQGSRMGGQPQHF TGCAGTGCTAGTATCCAGGGAAGTCGAATGGGAGGTCAGCCCCAGCATTTT
TRBJ2-7 TRBD1 TRBV6-1 few CASSDPGTGSYEQYF TGTGCCAGCAGTGACCCCGGGACAGGGTCTTACGAGCAGTACTTC
TRBJ1-4 TRBD1 TRBV30 . CAWSVSMGQANEKLFF TGTGCCTGGAGTGTTTCAATGGGACAGGCAAATGAAAAACTGTTTTTT
TRBJ2-2 . TRBV6-5 . CASTGSNTGELFF TGTGCCAGCACTGGCTCAAACACCGGGGAGCTGTTTTTT
TRBJ1-2 . TRBV24-1 few CATSARDSYGYTF TGTGCCACCAGTGCTAGAGACAGCTATGGCTACACCTTC
TRBJ2-7 . TRBV9 . CASSVFPGNYEQYF TGTGCCAGCAGCGTATTTCCCGGGAACTACGAGCAGTACTTC
TRBJ2-5 . TRBV12-3/TRBV12-4 . CAGRRDTQETQYF TGTGCCGGCAGACGGGACACCCAAGAGACCCAGTACTTC
TRBJ1-2 TRBD1 TRBV30 . CAWGTLGQGEGYTF TGTGCCTGGGGTACCCTGGGACAGGGGGAAGGCTACACCTTC
TRBJ1-6 . TRBV30 . CAWKSLAGTQNSPLHF TGTGCCTGGAAAAGTCTGGCAGGCACTCAGAATTCACCCCTCCACTTT
TRBJ2-7 TRBD1 TRBV5-1 . CASSPKYRDRVLAYEQYF TGCGCCAGCAGCCCCAAATACCGGGACAGGGTTCTAGCCTACGAGCAGTACTTC
TRBJ1-6 TRBD1 TRBV28 . CASSLVDRDISPLHF TGTGCCAGCAGTTTGGTCGACAGGGATATTTCACCCCTCCACTTT
TRBJ2-5 . TRBV3-1/TRBV3-2 . CASSPDLQETQYF TGTGCCAGCAGCCCTGACTTACAAGAGACCCAGTACTTC
TRBJ2-7 TRBD2 TRBV7-8 . CASSLGGRSYEQYF TGTGCCAGCAGCTTAGGCGGGAGATCCTACGAGCAGTACTTC
TRBJ2-1 TRBD2 TRBV7-3 . CASSSLSGKVSEQFF TGTGCCAGCAGCTCTCTTAGCGGGAAGGTCAGTGAGCAGTTCTTC
TRBJ1-1 . TRBV5-1 . CASSTGNTEAFF TGCGCCAGCAGCACGGGGAACACTGAAGCTTTCTTT
TRBJ1-2 TRBD1 TRBV7-2 once CASSLAPGTGDYGYTF TGTGCCAGCAGCTTAGCCCCCGGGACAGGCGACTATGGCTACACCTTC
TRBJ2-2 . TRBV7-2 . CASSEKQRNTGELFF TGTGCCAGCAGCGAAAAACAGAGGAACACCGGGGAGCTGTTTTTT
TRBJ2-7 . TRBV4-1 . CASSQDLKQGDREQYF TGCGCCAGCAGCCAAGATCTGAAACAGGGAGATAGGGAGCAGTACTTC
TRBJ1-5 . TRBV28 . CASRRTPSSNQPQHF TGTGCCAGCAGACGGACACCTAGTTCTAATCAGCCCCAGCATTTT
TRBJ2-3 TRBD1 TRBV30 . CAWIPGQVFGTQYF TGTGCCTGGATTCCTGGACAGGTTTTCGGTACGCAGTATTTT
TRBJ1-1 TRBD1 TRBV28 . CATAGTGYTEAFF TGTGCCACCGCAGGGACAGGGTACACTGAAGCTTTCTTT
TRBJ1-2 . TRBV14 . CASSQRPGNYGYTF TGTGCCAGCAGCCAACGTCCAGGGAATTACGGCTACACCTTC
TRBJ1-6 TRBD1 TRBV30 . CAWTGTVINSPLHF TGTGCCTGGACCGGGACAGTGATTAATTCACCCCTCCACTTT
TRBJ1-4 . TRBV7-9 . CASSLGGYEKLFF TGTGCCAGCAGCTTAGGAGGTTATGAAAAACTGTTTTTT
TRBJ2-7 . TRBV30 . CAWRLKGVYEQYF TGTGCCTGGAGGCTAAAGGGGGTGTACGAGCAGTACTTC
TRBJ2-7 . TRBV27 . CASSLSLQRSSYEQYF TGTGCCAGCAGTTTATCCTTGCAGCGGAGCTCCTACGAGCAGTACTTC
TRBJ2-3 TRBD1 TRBV2 . CASRRGTGGTDTQYF TGTGCCAGCAGGAGGGGGACAGGGGGGACAGATACGCAGTATTTT